This is a list of T cell receptor beta chains from one sample in a study of blood T cells in healthy people across ages. One entry per CDR3 protein results from TCRdb running MiXCR on the 5' RACE reads. Of approximately 820,000 distinct CDR3 sequences in the sample, around 42% are singletons; the top ten hold approximately 19%. The sequenced sample consisted of blood. The receptors here all came from a man between 60 and 75 years old in good health. Both conserved end residues are part of each CDR3. D genes are given only for firm matches. Size is omitted from some rows. Given values are once, few, many or a class for expanded clones.

CDR3aa	CDR3nt	d_gene	v_gene	j_gene	len	abundance
CASSPPDRYNSPLHF	TGTGCCAGCAGTCCTCCGGACAGATATAATTCACCCCTCCACTTT	.	TRBV12-3/TRBV12-4	TRBJ1-6	15	.
CSADETGAASNYGYTF	TGCAGTGCGGACGAGACGGGGGCAGCCTCTAACTATGGCTACACCTTC	.	TRBV20-1	TRBJ1-2	16	.
CASSWGTYNEQFF	TGTGCCAGCAGTTGGGGAACCTACAATGAGCAGTTCTTC	.	TRBV27	TRBJ2-1	13	many
CASSSMGAANEKLFF	TGCGCCAGCAGCTCCATGGGGGCAGCTAATGAAAAACTGTTTTTT	.	TRBV5-1	TRBJ1-4	15	.
CASSYRQEYNEQFF	TGTGCCAGCAGTTATCGACAGGAATACAATGAGCAGTTCTTC	.	TRBV6-6	TRBJ2-1	14	.
CASSPITRQVSNQPQHF	TGTGCCAGCAGTCCTATTACACGGCAGGTTAGCAATCAGCCCCAGCATTTT	.	TRBV6-2/TRBV6-3	TRBJ1-5	17	.
CASSILSTKSTEAFF	TGTGCCAGCAGCATACTCTCGACAAAGAGCACTGAAGCTTTCTTT	.	TRBV5-5	TRBJ1-1	15	.
CASSLALSREQYF	TGTGCCAGCAGCTTAGCCCTCAGCCGTGAGCAGTACTTC	.	TRBV7-3	TRBJ2-5	13	once
CASSGGKNEQYF	TGTGCCAGCAGCGGGGGCAAAAATGAGCAGTACTTC	.	TRBV3-1	TRBJ2-7	12	.
CASSKSGGYYEQYF	TGCGCCAGCAGCAAGAGCGGGGGCTACTACGAGCAGTACTTC	TRBD2	TRBV5-1	TRBJ2-7	14	.
CATSNRGTSYEQYF	TGTGCCACCAGCAACCGCGGGACGTCCTACGAGCAGTACTTC	.	TRBV15	TRBJ2-7	14	few
CAISPGQMETQYF	TGTGCCATCAGTCCGGGACAGATGGAGACCCAGTACTTC	TRBD1	TRBV10-3	TRBJ2-5	13	few
CSVEGEQSSYNEQFF	TGCAGCGTTGAAGGGGAGCAGAGCTCCTACAATGAGCAGTTCTTC	.	TRBV29-1	TRBJ2-1	15	.
CASSTSVESQHF	TGTGCCAGCAGTACCTCGGTCGAATCCCAGCATTTT	.	TRBV6-2/TRBV6-3	TRBJ1-5	12	few
CASAPGGQGPYNEQFF	TGCGCCAGCGCCCCGGGGGGACAGGGGCCCTACAATGAGCAGTTCTTC	TRBD1	TRBV10-1	TRBJ2-1	16	.
CAGGFLPGARGYTF	TGTGCTGGTGGTTTTTTACCAGGGGCAAGGGGCTACACCTTC	.	TRBV12-5	TRBJ1-2	14	.
CASSLRAGDYGYTF	TGTGCCAGCAGCTTAAGAGCGGGGGACTATGGCTACACCTTC	.	TRBV7-6	TRBJ1-2	14	few
CAWRDRGVGYGYTF	TGTGCCTGGAGAGACAGGGGAGTCGGGTATGGCTACACCTTC	TRBD1	TRBV30	TRBJ1-2	14	.
CATSALPGQGQFYNEQFF	TGTGCCACCAGTGCCCTTCCAGGACAGGGTCAATTTTACAATGAGCAGTTCTTC	TRBD1	TRBV24-1	TRBJ2-1	18	many
CASSQAAARVQYF	TGCGCCAGCAGCCAAGCGGCAGCCAGAGTCCAGTACTTC	.	TRBV4-1	TRBJ2-7	13	.
CASSRGRLEDRDGSYNEQFF	TGTGCCAGCAGCCGTGGTCGTCTGGAAGATCGGGATGGCTCCTACAATGAGCAGTTCTTC	.	TRBV3-1	TRBJ2-1	20	.
CASSPSAPRETQYF	TGTGCCAGCTCACCAAGCGCTCCGAGGGAGACCCAGTACTTC	.	TRBV18	TRBJ2-5	14	.
CASSQVDSRRSKNIQYF	TGCGCCAGCAGCCAAGTGGATAGTCGTCGTTCCAAAAACATTCAGTACTTC	.	TRBV4-1	TRBJ2-4	17	.
CAISARGSDYGYTF	TGTGCCATCAGTGCCCGGGGTTCGGACTATGGCTACACCTTC	.	TRBV10-3	TRBJ1-2	14	few
CASSYLGTQYF	TGTGCCAGCAGTTACTTGGGGACCCAGTACTTC	.	TRBV6-2/TRBV6-3	TRBJ2-5	11	.
CATSDDRDYLYEQYF	TGTGCCACCAGTGACGACCGGGACTACCTCTACGAGCAGTACTTC	TRBD2	TRBV10-3	TRBJ2-7	15	.
CASSVAAGEHYGYTF	TGTGCCAGCAGCGTGGCCGCAGGGGAGCACTATGGCTACACCTTC	.	TRBV9	TRBJ1-2	15	.
CSPDEDEQYF	TGCAGCCCCGATGAGGACGAGCAGTACTTC	.	TRBV29-1	TRBJ2-7	10	few
CASSLDLMQETQFF	TGTGCCAGCAGCTTGGACCTGATGCAAGAGACCCAGTTCTTC	.	TRBV5-5	TRBJ2-1	14	.
CSAREGVGANEQYF	TGCAGTGCTAGAGAAGGGGTTGGTGCGAACGAGCAGTACTTC	.	TRBV20-1	TRBJ2-7	14	.
CATSPASYEQYF	TGTGCCACCTCGCCGGCGTCCTACGAGCAGTACTTC	.	TRBV2	TRBJ2-7	12	many
CASSRRRSTSTDTQYF	TGTGCCAGCAGTCGGAGACGGAGCACTAGCACAGATACGCAGTATTTT	.	TRBV11-2	TRBJ2-3	16	few
CASSQDRDRGHNTEAFF	TGCGCCAGCAGCCAAGATAGGGACAGGGGTCACAACACTGAAGCTTTCTTT	TRBD1	TRBV4-1	TRBJ1-1	17	.
CASSQDSAGLMNTEAFF	TGCGCCAGCAGCCAAGATTCGGCAGGGCTGATGAACACTGAAGCTTTCTTT	.	TRBV4-3	TRBJ1-1	17	.
CASSTQGGAFNEQFF	TGCGCCAGCAGCACTCAGGGTGGAGCTTTCAATGAGCAGTTCTTC	.	TRBV5-1	TRBJ2-1	15	.
CASSSSSGPRGGQFF	TGTGCCAGCAGTTCCTCTAGCGGCCCTCGTGGTGGGCAGTTCTTC	TRBD2	TRBV28	TRBJ2-1	15	.
CASSLLHTGGFQPQHF	TGTGCCAGCAGCTTATTGCATACAGGGGGCTTTCAGCCCCAGCATTTT	TRBD1	TRBV7-2	TRBJ1-5	16	.
CASSESGTPGRDTQYF	TGTGCCAGCAGTGAGTCCGGAACCCCGGGGCGAGATACGCAGTATTTT	.	TRBV2	TRBJ2-3	16	.
CSAREGQNEQYF	TGCAGTGCTAGAGAGGGACAGAACGAGCAGTACTTC	TRBD1	TRBV20-1	TRBJ2-7	12	few
CASSYGLDRVNTEAFF	TGTGCCAGCAGTTACGGCTTAGACCGAGTGAACACTGAAGCTTTCTTT	.	TRBV6-6	TRBJ1-1	16	.
CASINIRDSYEQYF	TGTGCCAGCATAAACATCCGGGACTCCTACGAGCAGTACTTC	.	TRBV28	TRBJ2-7	14	.
CASRIGQTYEQYF	TGTGCCAGCAGAATAGGACAAACCTACGAGCAGTACTTC	.	TRBV6-1	TRBJ2-7	13	once
CASTVGTFQETQYF	TGTGCCAGCACGGTGGGGACTTTTCAAGAGACCCAGTACTTC	.	TRBV2	TRBJ2-5	14	few